This TCR beta chain is drawn from a study of cytomegalovirus exposure and HLA in healthy donors. Whole-study findings and limits: Links to common viral pathogens appeared, in a later analysis, for several of the most significant clusters.

Only one count was recorded for this clone. The antigen is not known. CDR3 size: 14 residues. V dropped 4 bases and J dropped 8; count of bases not matched to a gene: 5. Germline CDR1 and CDR2: MNHEY and SMNVEV (reference sequence). Primers for the PCR totalled 60 Vbeta and 13 Jbeta. The assay was immunoSEQ multiplex PCR, and TCRdb's table has in-frame clones only and misses some. In the table there are under 200,000 clones, approximately 80% of which are singletons. The material sequenced was PBMCs. The sequence was collected from a man aged 50 to 59 in good health and CMV-seropositive. The chain couples TRBV27 to TRBJ1-4; the match to TRBD1 covers 9 bases. The CDR3 DNA reads as TGTGCCAGCAGTTCCCGACAGGGGGTGGAAAAACTGTTTTTT. This gives the protein CASSSRQGVEKLFF. Full variable domain (outside the CDR3, taken from reference TRBV27 and TRBJ1-4): EAQVTQNPRYLITVTGKKLTVTCSQNMNHEYMSWYRQDPGLGLRQIYYSMNVEVTDKGDVPEGYKVSRKEKRNFPLILESPSPNQTSLYFCASSSRQGVEKLFFGSGTQLSVL.